The 20 T cell receptor beta chains reported below all come from one sample, sequenced in a study of cytomegalovirus exposure and HLA in healthy donors. The PCR contained 60 Vbeta and 13 Jbeta primers. Profiled with immunoSEQ multiplex PCR; TCRdb holds only in-frame clones, not every one. The sample lists tens of thousands of clones, approximately 71% occurring once. Material for sequencing was PBMCs. These receptors were taken from a woman aged 40 to 50 in good health and CMV-seronegative.

The genes are TRBV6-1 and TRBJ1-1; 11 positions agree with TRBD1. V lost 7 bases to trimming and J lost 7 bases; unmatched junction nucleotides: 8. Germline CDR1 is MNHNS and CDR2 is SASEGT. CDR3 length equals 14 residues. The CDR3 DNA reads as TGTGCCAGCACCTGGGACAGGGGGACTGGTGAAGCTTTCTTT. Protein sequence: CASTWDRGTGEAFF.

This rearrangement joins TRBV7-2 to TRBJ2-1, with TRBD1 matching over 8 bases. The CDR3 consists of 15 residues. The junction had 17 bases not matched to a gene; V was cut back by 10 bases and J by 9 bases. CDR1 and CDR2 from the germline V gene are SGHTA and FQGNSA. The CDR3 sequence is CATNLVGGQGGEQFF. The CDR3 region has the DNA TGTGCCACCAACCTAGTAGGAGGACAGGGAGGTGAGCAGTTCTTC.

The chain combines TRBV6-1 with TRBJ1-1, with a weak D call TRBD1 (6 bases). The germline V and J ends were trimmed by 10 bases and 1 base, with 16 bases remaining between them. The CDR3 extends over 14 amino acids. Germline CDR1 reads MNHNS; CDR2 reads SASEGT. In DNA form, the CDR3 reads TGTGCCACCAAGCCTCGGACAGAGAACACTGAAGCTTTCTTT. This gives the protein CATKPRTENTEAFF.

This sequence joins TRBV5-4 and TRBJ2-1; 8 bases fit TRBD2. The V and J ends lost 5 bases and 9 bases, in that order; junction bases with no gene match: 10. The CDR3 runs 14 residues. Germline V CDR1 and CDR2: SGHNT, YYREEE (reference sequence). The CDR3 is CASSTKRGPGEQFF. For the CDR3, the DNA is TGTGCCAGCAGTACAAAGCGGGGGCCTGGTGAGCAGTTCTTC.

The rearrangement uses TRBV11-2 and TRBJ2-1; 12 bases are a match to TRBD2. Germline CDR1 and CDR2: SGHAT and FQNNGV. J was trimmed by 2 bases and V by 4 bases; bases with no gene match: 6. This CDR3 contains 17 residues. CDR3 region: CASSSSRTSGTYNEQFF. For the CDR3, the DNA is TGTGCCAGCAGCTCCTCCCGGACTAGCGGGACCTACAATGAGCAGTTCTTC.

J is TRBJ2-1 and V is TRBV7-8; D is undetermined. The CDR3 contains 18 residues. Germline V gene data show CDR1 as SGHVS and CDR2 as FQNEAQ. The V gene lost 3 bases and the J gene lost 2 bases, with 20 bases spanning the gap. The DNA for the CDR3 is TGTGCCAGCAGCTTGGTAGTTGTACCCACCTTCACCTACAATGAGCAGTTCTTC. Translation: CASSLVVVPTFTYNEQFF.

Only one count was recorded for this clone. The J gene is TRBJ1-3, the V gene TRBV29-1; the D gene is possibly TRBD1 (6 bases). Trimming took 4 bases from V and 0 from J, leaving 13 bases between them. CDR3 length: 15 amino acids. Germline V gene data show CDR1 as SQVTM and CDR2 as ANQGSEA. CDR3 nucleotides: TGCAGCGTTGTACAGGGAACTAACTCTGGAAACACCATATATTTT. It is translated as CSVVQGTNSGNTIYF.

V is TRBV2 and J is TRBJ1-1; tentatively, D is TRBD1 (5 bases). The ends were cut back, 5 bases at V and 4 bases at J, with 8 bases in the middle. Germline loops: CDR1 SNHLY, CDR2 FYNNEI. The CDR3 runs to 12 residues. CDR3 nucleotide sequence: TGTGCCAGCAGTCGACAGATCACTGAAGCTTTCTTT. It specifies CASSRQITEAFF.

This chain joins TRBV29-1 and TRBJ2-2; 7 bases map to TRBD2. The CDR3 is made up of 14 amino acids. Per germline, CDR1 SQVTM and CDR2 ANQGSEA. The junction had 8 bases not matched to a gene; V was cut back by 5 bases and J by 5 bases. The CDR3 reads CSVLTAGRTGELFF. DNA for the CDR3: TGCAGCGTTCTAACAGCGGGACGTACCGGGGAGCTGTTTTTT.

V and J are TRBV6-1 and TRBJ2-1; 11 nucleotides line up with TRBD2. The germline V gene encodes CDR1 MNHNS and CDR2 SASEGT. The CDR3 loop spans 14 amino acids. Trimming at V came to 8 bases and at J to 7 bases, leaving 7 bases not matched to a gene. CDR3 DNA: TGTGCCAGCGGAAGGACTAGCGGGTGGAATGAGCAGTTCTTC. Translation: CASGRTSGWNEQFF.

The chain couples TRBV7-8 to TRBJ2-4, with 8 bases fitting TRBD1. Germline assignment: CDR1 SGHVS and CDR2 FQNEAQ. The V and J ends lost 1 base and 0 bases, in that order; junction bases with no gene match: 5. This CDR3 has 17 amino acids. The CDR3 is CASSLGRTGLAKNIQYF. Written as DNA, the CDR3 is TGTGCCAGCAGCTTAGGGCGGACAGGGTTAGCCAAAAACATTCAGTACTTC.

The chain employs TRBV9 and TRBJ1-2, with a tentative D call TRBD1 (5 bases). This CDR3 has 17 residues. Germline CDR1 is SGDLS and CDR2 is YYNGEE. The ends were cut back, 4 bases at V and 4 bases at J, with 23 bases in the middle. In nucleotides, the CDR3 is TGTGCCAGCAGCCCCACCCTGGAGGGGAGGGGAGGCTATGGCTACACCTTC. Protein sequence: CASSPTLEGRGGYGYTF.

This CDR3 reads CASSLPSGTGNVYGYTF. The CDR3 DNA follows: TGTGCCAGCAGCTTGCCCTCCGGGACAGGGAACGTCTATGGCTACACCTTC. The chain uses TRBV7-8 and TRBJ1-2; 9 nucleotides agree with TRBD1. The CDR3 contains 17 residues. V dropped 3 bases and J dropped 4; count of bases not matched to a gene: 12. CDR1 is SGHVS, CDR2 FQNEAQ, per germline.

The chain is built from TRBV5-1 and TRBJ1-6, with 9 bases that match TRBD1. There are 14 residues in the CDR3. Germline V gene data show CDR1 as SGHRS and CDR2 as YFSETQ. The V gene end was trimmed by 4 bases and the J gene end by 7 bases; junction bases not matched to a gene: 3. This CDR3 is CASSLGQGNSPLHF. In nucleotides, the CDR3 is TGCGCCAGCAGCCTCGGACAGGGGAATTCACCCCTCCACTTT.

This chain links TRBV9 with TRBJ1-1; 8 bases are shared with TRBD1. This CDR3 is built from 15 residues. CDR1 and CDR2 (germline): SGDLS, YYNGEE. V lost 0 bases and J lost 5; bases outside the gene matches: 6. The CDR3 here is CASSVDPTGETEAFF. CDR3 nucleotides: TGTGCCAGCAGCGTAGACCCGACAGGGGAGACTGAAGCTTTCTTT.

The chain employs TRBV6-1 and TRBJ1-1, with TRBD1 as a possible D gene (6 bases). V was cut by 6 bases and J by 3 bases, with 11 bases left in between. CDR3 size: 13 residues. Germline assignment: CDR1 MNHNS and CDR2 SASEGT. CDR3 sequence reads: CASRRGGDTEAFF. CDR3 bases: TGTGCCAGCAGGAGGGGGGGGGACACTGAAGCTTTCTTT.

The genes are TRBV6-1 and TRBJ1-3; 7 bases agree with TRBD1. Per the germline V gene, CDR1 is MNHNS and CDR2 is SASEGT. The CDR3 loop spans 14 amino acids. Trimming removed 5 bases from V and 2 bases from J; junction bases left unmatched: 3. CDR3 coding DNA: TGTGCCAGCAGTCTGACAGGGACTGGAAACACCATATATTTT. This gives the protein CASSLTGTGNTIYF.

V gene TRBV5-1 combines with J gene TRBJ2-7, with D possibly TRBD1 on 5 matching bases. The germline V gene has CDR1 SGHRS and CDR2 YFSETQ. V was cut by 0 bases and J by 6 bases, with 10 bases left in between. This CDR3 has 13 residues. This CDR3 is CASSLEVGLEQYF. DNA for the CDR3: TGCGCCAGCAGCTTGGAGGTGGGGCTCGAGCAGTACTTC.

This chain connects TRBV30 to TRBJ2-7, with 8 positions matching TRBD1. Germline CDR1 reads GTSNPN; CDR2 reads SVGIG (reference sequence). Germline trimming cut 7 bases from V and 0 bases from J; bases unmatched to any gene: 8. This CDR3 has 14 residues. This CDR3 reads CAYYRTGSSYEQYF. The CDR3 nucleotides are TGTGCCTACTACCGGACAGGGAGCTCCTACGAGCAGTACTTC. Looking up the rest from reference TRBV30 and TRBJ2-7 gives the full variable domain: SQTIHQWPATLVQPVGSPLSLECTVEGTSNPNLYWYRQAAGRGLQLLFYSVGIGQISSEVPQNLSASRPQDRQFILSSKKLLLSDSGFYLCAYYRTGSSYEQYFGPGTRLTVT.

The rearrangement links TRBV11-2 to TRBJ2-1; 7 positions agree with TRBD2. The length of the CDR3 is 15 residues. With V trimmed by 3 bases and J by 6 bases, 8 bases remained unmatched. Germline loops: CDR1 SGHAT, CDR2 FQNNGV. CDR3 in amino acids: CASSFPGGAFNEQFF. CDR3 bases: TGTGCCAGCAGCTTTCCGGGGGGAGCCTTCAATGAGCAGTTCTTC.